This is a list of T cell receptor beta chains from one sample in a study of identifying expanded T cells in peripheral blood. TCRdb's table, derived via immunoSEQ multiplex PCR, lists solely in-frame clones and lacks some. The table includes some 93,000 clones, about nine tenths detected once. What was sequenced was blood. These receptors were collected from a person aged 18-70 years in good health. The CDR3 runs from the conserved cysteine through the conserved F or W. Fields, in order: D gene, clone size, J gene, V gene, CDR3 DNA, CDR3 protein. A D gene is named only where the DNA matches it firmly. Where a row states a size, it is once, few, many or the class of an expanded clone; other rows omit it.

D gene: .
clone size: .
J gene: TRBJ2-6
V gene: TRBV15
CDR3 DNA: TGTGCCACCAGCTTCGAGGCGCGATCTGGGGCCAACGTCCTGACTTTC
CDR3 protein: CATSFEARSGANVLTF

D gene: .
clone size: .
J gene: TRBJ2-5
V gene: TRBV4-1
CDR3 DNA: TGCGCCAGCAGCCAACGATGGACAGCGCTAGGAGAGACCCAGTACTTC
CDR3 protein: CASSQRWTALGETQYF

D gene: .
clone size: .
J gene: TRBJ2-1
V gene: TRBV14
CDR3 DNA: TGTGCCAGCAGCCAGATAATCAACGGGGAGCAGTTCTTC
CDR3 protein: CASSQIINGEQFF

D gene: .
clone size: few
J gene: TRBJ1-2
V gene: TRBV4-2
CDR3 DNA: TGTGCCACCTGCATTGGAGGGGAGTCTAACTATGGCTACACCTTC
CDR3 protein: CATCIGGESNYGYTF

D gene: TRBD2
clone size: .
J gene: TRBJ2-5
V gene: TRBV19
CDR3 DNA: TGTGCCAGTAGTATAGATCTTATGAGCGGGAGCCAAGAGACCCAGTACTTC
CDR3 protein: CASSIDLMSGSQETQYF

D gene: TRBD2
clone size: .
J gene: TRBJ2-7
V gene: TRBV5-4
CDR3 DNA: TGTGCCAGCAGCTTGAACCTAGCGGTATACGAGCAGTACTTC
CDR3 protein: CASSLNLAVYEQYF

D gene: TRBD2
clone size: few
J gene: TRBJ2-3
V gene: TRBV6-4
CDR3 DNA: TGTGCCAGCAGTGACTCGACTAGCGGGGGGGCAGATACGCAGTATTTT
CDR3 protein: CASSDSTSGGADTQYF

D gene: .
clone size: .
J gene: TRBJ2-5
V gene: TRBV5-1
CDR3 DNA: TGCGCCAGCAGCTTCCCTTTGGACCAAGAGACCCAGTACTTC
CDR3 protein: CASSFPLDQETQYF

D gene: .
clone size: .
J gene: TRBJ1-6
V gene: TRBV19
CDR3 DNA: TGTGCCAGTAGTCCGGACAGTATTCTCGCAGGGCCACCCCTCCACTTT
CDR3 protein: CASSPDSILAGPPLHF

D gene: .
clone size: .
J gene: TRBJ2-7
V gene: TRBV29-1
CDR3 DNA: TGCAGCGTTTTGGCGGGCTACGAGCAGTACTTC
CDR3 protein: CSVLAGYEQYF

D gene: TRBD1
clone size: .
J gene: TRBJ2-2
V gene: TRBV7-9
CDR3 DNA: TGTGCCAGCAGCGTGCTAACAGGGGTCTTTGAGAACACCGGGGAGCTGTTTTTT
CDR3 protein: CASSVLTGVFENTGELFF

D gene: TRBD1
clone size: few
J gene: TRBJ2-7
V gene: TRBV30
CDR3 DNA: TGTGCCTGGTCCTCCGGGACAGGGGTGCACGAGCAGTACTTC
CDR3 protein: CAWSSGTGVHEQYF

D gene: TRBD1
clone size: once
J gene: TRBJ1-2
V gene: TRBV28
CDR3 DNA: TGTGCCAGCAGCGGGGGGGCAGGGGGCTTCAGCTATGGCTACACCTTC
CDR3 protein: CASSGGAGGFSYGYTF

D gene: TRBD2
clone size: .
J gene: TRBJ2-2
V gene: TRBV5-4
CDR3 DNA: TGTGCCAGCAGCCGAGGGACTAGCGGGAGCCTGAACACCGGGGAGCTGTTTTTT
CDR3 protein: CASSRGTSGSLNTGELFF

D gene: .
clone size: .
J gene: TRBJ2-3
V gene: TRBV9
CDR3 DNA: TGTGCCAGCAGCGTAGCAGGACTCTACACAGATACGCAGTATTTT
CDR3 protein: CASSVAGLYTDTQYF

D gene: .
clone size: .
J gene: TRBJ1-3
V gene: TRBV7-3
CDR3 DNA: TGTGCCAGCAGCTCGGGTCTTGTCGGAAACACCATATATTTT
CDR3 protein: CASSSGLVGNTIYF

D gene: .
clone size: .
J gene: TRBJ1-2
V gene: TRBV5-1
CDR3 DNA: TGCGCCAGCAGCTCACACACAGGGAACTATGGCTACACCTTC
CDR3 protein: CASSSHTGNYGYTF

D gene: TRBD1
clone size: .
J gene: TRBJ1-5
V gene: TRBV6-4
CDR3 DNA: TGCCTTACCGGGACAGGGCACAATCAGCCCCAGCATTTT
CDR3 protein: CLTGTGHNQPQHF

D gene: .
clone size: once
J gene: TRBJ2-6
V gene: TRBV5-1
CDR3 DNA: TGCGCCAGCAGCGGCTTTGGGGCGAGAAGCTCTGGGGCCAACGTCCTGACTTTC
CDR3 protein: CASSGFGARSSGANVLTF

D gene: .
clone size: .
J gene: TRBJ1-3
V gene: TRBV5-4
CDR3 DNA: TGTGCCAGCAGCTCCTGGGGTACCTCCTCTGGAAACACCATATATTTT
CDR3 protein: CASSSWGTSSGNTIYF

D gene: TRBD2
clone size: few
J gene: TRBJ2-1
V gene: TRBV6-4
CDR3 DNA: TGTGCCAGCAGTGACTCTAGCGGGAGTTACAATGAGCAGTTCTTC
CDR3 protein: CASSDSSGSYNEQFF

D gene: .
clone size: .
J gene: TRBJ2-6
V gene: TRBV19
CDR3 DNA: TGTGCCAGTAGTATCTATATGGGATCCGGGGCCAACGTCCTGACTTTC
CDR3 protein: CASSIYMGSGANVLTF

D gene: .
clone size: .
J gene: TRBJ1-1
V gene: TRBV19
CDR3 DNA: TGTGCCAGTAGTATATCGAGCGCAGCGAACACTGAAGCTTTCTTT
CDR3 protein: CASSISSAANTEAFF

D gene: .
clone size: .
J gene: TRBJ1-6
V gene: TRBV25-1
CDR3 DNA: TGTGCCAGCAGTGAAAGTGGGGTTGATTCACCCCTCCACTTT
CDR3 protein: CASSESGVDSPLHF

D gene: TRBD1
clone size: .
J gene: TRBJ2-2
V gene: TRBV5-6
CDR3 DNA: TGTGCCAGCAGCCTTCCGAGGACAGGGGGCACCGGGGAGCTGTTTTTT
CDR3 protein: CASSLPRTGGTGELFF

D gene: .
clone size: .
J gene: TRBJ1-3
V gene: TRBV21-1
CDR3 DNA: TGTGCCAGCAGCAAAGCGGGTAGGACAGCTGGAAACACCATATATTTT
CDR3 protein: CASSKAGRTAGNTIYF

D gene: .
clone size: .
J gene: TRBJ2-7
V gene: TRBV19
CDR3 DNA: TGTGCCAGTACCCCACGGGAGGGGGCTGGGTACGAGCAGTACTTC
CDR3 protein: CASTPREGAGYEQYF

D gene: TRBD2
clone size: .
J gene: TRBJ2-7
V gene: TRBV29-1
CDR3 DNA: TGCAGCGTAGCCACTAGCGGGAGAGGGGACGAGCAGTACTTC
CDR3 protein: CSVATSGRGDEQYF

D gene: .
clone size: .
J gene: TRBJ2-2
V gene: TRBV6-4
CDR3 DNA: TGTGCCAGCACCACCGCCGACACCGGGGAGCTGTTTTTT
CDR3 protein: CASTTADTGELFF

D gene: .
clone size: .
J gene: TRBJ2-7
V gene: TRBV29-1
CDR3 DNA: TGCAGCGTTGGTGGGGGGAACCTCTACGAGCAGTACTTC
CDR3 protein: CSVGGGNLYEQYF

D gene: .
clone size: few
J gene: TRBJ2-3
V gene: TRBV6-4
CDR3 DNA: TGTGCCAGCAGTGAACGGGCCGTCACAGATACGCAGTATTTT
CDR3 protein: CASSERAVTDTQYF

D gene: TRBD1
clone size: .
J gene: TRBJ1-3
V gene: TRBV9
CDR3 DNA: TGTGCCAGCAGTGACAGGGGGACTTTCGGAAACACCATATATTTT
CDR3 protein: CASSDRGTFGNTIYF

D gene: .
clone size: .
J gene: TRBJ1-1
V gene: TRBV18
CDR3 DNA: TGTGCCAGCTCACTGGAGGGCACTGAAGCTTTCTTT
CDR3 protein: CASSLEGTEAFF

D gene: TRBD1
clone size: once
J gene: TRBJ2-2
V gene: TRBV30
CDR3 DNA: TGTGCCTGGGGTCCCCGTGACAGGGTTTCCGGGGAGCTGTTTTTT
CDR3 protein: CAWGPRDRVSGELFF